This T cell receptor beta chain stems from a study of memory CD4+ T cells and cytomegalovirus serostatus. Study overall: Healthy Belgian adult donors included about nine CMV-positive and 24 CMV-negative people.

Concerning this clone itself: A junction boundary mismatches the germline segment, possibly from a read error.

The germline V gene has CDR1 SSHAT and CDR2 FNYEAQ (reference sequence). The CDR3 contains 18 residues. Single viable CD3+CD4+CD8-CD45RO+ cells were sorted as the memory CD4+ T cells. Positive selection with CD4 microbeads enriched total CD4+ T cells. Authors' methods: Out-of-frame sequences were removed, leaving 2,204,828 distinct TCRbeta sequences. Measured with immunoSEQ multiplex PCR; TCRdb has only the in-frame clones, and not every one. V and J calls and clone size are those listed in that table; D and trimming were worked out from the DNA. The table records 61,000 or so clones, less than 85% of them present only once.

The chain is built from TRBV7-7 and TRBJ2-1, with D maybe TRBD2 (5 bases). The receptor comes from an adult in good health and CMV-seronegative. Some clones in this sample may be carry-over from other donors' samples. The sample was memory CD4+ T cells from blood. The CDR3 reads CASSLAQSFSGNYNEQFF. The CDR3 nucleotides read TGTGCTAGCAGCTTAGCGCAAAGTTTTAGTGGGAACTACAATGAGCAGTTCTTC.